One and the same sample provided the 4 T cell receptor beta chains below, sequenced in a study of blood T cell repertoires in COVID-19. Repertoires were generated with immunoSEQ multiplex PCR, while TCRdb's copy carries only in-frame clones and drops some. The repertoire holds around 140,000 clones, with about 87% as singletons. The sequencing input was peripheral blood. The receptors come from a man older than 75 with acute or convalescent COVID-19.

The rearrangement joins TRBV7-6 to TRBJ1-4; D might be TRBD1 (6 bases). Trimming took off 6 bases at V and 5 bases at J, with 19 bases between the two ends. CDR3 length equals 16 residues. The germline gives CDR1 SGHVS, CDR2 FNYEAQ. Here the CDR3 reads CASSPPPGHKNEKLFF. CDR3 DNA: TGTGCCAGCAGTCCTCCTCCGGGACATAAAAATGAAAAACTGTTTTTT.

The count of this clone is one. V and J are TRBV2 and TRBJ1-5, with D maybe TRBD1 (6 bases). V gave up 7 bases and J gave up 6 bases, with 19 bases separating them. The CDR3 spans 15 residues. The germline CDR1 and CDR2 sequences are SNHLY and FYNNEI. CDR3 amino acids: CASTKDSGVSQPQHF. The CDR3 DNA is TGTGCCAGCACCAAGGACAGTGGGGTTAGTCAGCCCCAGCATTTT. Variable domain in full (rest from reference TRBV2 and TRBJ1-5): EPEVTQTPSHQVTQMGQEVILRCVPISNHLYFYWYRQILGQKVEFLVSFYNNEISEKSEIFDDQFSVERPDGSNFTLKIRSTKLEDSAMYFCASTKDSGVSQPQHFGDGTRLSIL.

The CDR3 loop is CASSPDRAAGNTIYF. CDR3 DNA sequence: TGTGCCAGCTCACCGGACAGGGCGGCGGGAAACACCATATATTTT. The chain joins TRBV18 to TRBJ1-3; TRBD1 matches 8 bases. The length of the CDR3 is 15 residues. The ends lost 3 bases at V and 4 bases at J; junction bases unmatched: 5. Germline V lookup: CDR1 KGHSH, CDR2 LQKENI. Looking up the rest from reference TRBV18 and TRBJ1-3 gives the full variable domain: NAGVMQNPRHLVRRRGQEARLRCSPMKGHSHVYWYRQLPEEGLKFMVYLQKENIIDESGMPKERFSAEFPKEGPSILRIQQVVRGDSAAYFCASSPDRAAGNTIYFGEGSWLTVV.

The V and J genes are TRBV25-1 and TRBJ2-5; 11 nucleotides line up with TRBD1. Per the germline V gene, CDR1 is MGHDK and CDR2 is SYGVNS. The length of the CDR3 is 15 residues. The V gene end was trimmed by 0 bases and the J gene end by 5 bases; junction bases not matched to a gene: 2. The CDR3 region has the DNA TGTGCCAGCAGTGAATATTGGGACAGGGGGGAGACCCAGTACTTC. Translation gives CASSEYWDRGETQYF.